Presented here are 22 T cell receptor beta chains from one specimen sequenced in a study of OX40 agonist ivuxolimab in advanced cancers. Using immunoSEQ multiplex PCR, the repertoire was profiled, and TCRdb retains in-frame clones only, with some absent. The repertoire has roughly 90,000 clones, approximately 91% of them found once; the top ten carry around 0.33%. The specimen comprised CD4+ or CD8+ T cells sorted from blood, sampled in a trial of the OX40 agonist ivuxolimab. The receptors here all came from an adult with an advanced solid tumor such as melanoma, head and neck, liver or kidney cancer.

The chain carries TRBV2 and TRBJ1-5; 7 nucleotides agree with TRBD1. Germline CDR1 SNHLY, CDR2 FYNNEI. The trim removed 3 bases at V and 7 bases at J, leaving 9 bases unmatched. The CDR3 is 15 residues long. Written as DNA, the CDR3 is TGTGCCAGCAGTGAGGCGGACAGGAGGGTACAGCCCCAGCATTTT. It specifies CASSEADRRVQPQHF.

V and J are TRBV28 and TRBJ2-2; tentative D call: TRBD2 (6 bases). The CDR3 spans 15 residues. Deletions cut 3 bases from V and 2 bases from J, with 10 bases between. Germline CDR1 is MDHEN and CDR2 is SYDVKM. CDR3 sequence reads: CASSLASDNTGELFF. CDR3 DNA sequence: TGTGCCAGCAGTTTGGCTAGCGATAACACCGGGGAGCTGTTTTTT.

The chain links TRBV30 to TRBJ1-6; D not resolved. The CDR3 covers 13 residues. Trimming pared 4 bases from V and 9 bases from J, leaving 13 bases between. CDR1 is GTSNPN and CDR2 is SVGIG in the germline V gene (reference sequence). CDR3 bases: TGTGCCTGGAATCCCTCTTGGACTTCACCCCTCCACTTT. Translating it yields CAWNPSWTSPLHF.

The rearrangement uses TRBV10-1 and TRBJ2-1; 8 bases agree with TRBD2. Germline loops: CDR1 WNHNN, CDR2 SYGVQD (reference sequence). V was pared by 0 bases and J by 7 bases, with 8 bases of the junction left unmatched. The CDR3 length is 16 residues. CDR3 amino acids: CASSESFGRARNEQFF. In nucleotides, the CDR3 is TGCGCCAGCAGTGAGTCGTTCGGGAGGGCCCGGAATGAGCAGTTCTTC.

The J gene is TRBJ2-3, the V gene TRBV7-2; 11 bases map to TRBD2. Germline CDR1 SGHTA, CDR2 FQGNSA. CDR3 length equals 17 residues. With V trimmed by 2 bases and J by 4 bases, 8 bases remained unmatched. DNA for the CDR3: TGTGCCAGCAGCTTAATAGCGGGAGGGCCGCGACCAGATACGCAGTATTTT. Amino acids: CASSLIAGGPRPDTQYF.

The chain uses TRBV6-1 and TRBJ2-7; D is ambiguous. Germline-derived CDR1 and CDR2 are MNHNS and SASEGT. The length of the CDR3 is 11 residues. V lost 8 bases to trimming and J lost 3 bases, with 8 bases between them. The DNA of the CDR3 is TGTGCCAGCCGCGGAAGCTACGAGCAGTACTTC. Protein sequence: CASRGSYEQYF.

CDR3 loop: CASSSLGSGRARDGELFF. In DNA form, the CDR3 reads TGTGCCAGCAGCTCCCTTGGTAGCGGGAGGGCCCGGGACGGGGAGCTGTTTTTT. This chain connects TRBV11-2 to TRBJ2-2; 11 bases are a match to TRBD2. The CDR3 is 18 residues long. V was clipped by 4 bases and J by 7 bases; unmatched bases: 14. Germline V gives CDR1 SGHAT, CDR2 FQNNGV.

V is TRBV5-1 and J is TRBJ2-3; D not resolved. The V gene lost 3 bases and the J gene lost 3 bases, with 8 bases spanning the gap. The germline V gene has CDR1 SGHRS and CDR2 YFSETQ. This CDR3 comprises 13 residues. CDR3 region: CASSSAATDTQYF. The CDR3 DNA is TGCGCCAGCAGCTCGGCCGCGACAGATACGCAGTATTTT.

The rearrangement links TRBV30 to TRBJ1-1; D perhaps matches TRBD1 (6 bases). The CDR3 covers 13 residues. The V and J ends lost 7 bases and 0 bases respectively, with 12 bases between them. Germline lookup yields CDR1 GTSNPN and CDR2 SVGIG (reference sequence). The DNA for the CDR3 is TGTGCCTTCGGGACATCTTTGAACACTGAAGCTTTCTTT. This translates into CAFGTSLNTEAFF.

As for this clone: Other DNA sequences within the sample encode an identical CDR3. The V gene is TRBV11-2, the J gene TRBJ1-2, with 8 positions matching TRBD1. The V gene end was trimmed by 5 bases and the J gene end by 5 bases; junction bases not matched to a gene: 4. Germline-derived CDR1 and CDR2 are SGHAT and FQNNGV. The CDR3 extends over 13 amino acids. In DNA form, the CDR3 reads TGTGCCAGCAGCCCTCGACAGGGGTATGGCTACACCTTC. It encodes CASSPRQGYGYTF.

The genes are TRBV5-1 and TRBJ1-1; D not certain. Germline CDR1 is SGHRS and CDR2 is YFSETQ. Deletions cut 2 bases from V and 5 bases from J, with 10 bases between. The CDR3 extends over 13 amino acids. DNA of the CDR3: TGCGCCAGCAGCTTTAACGGGCGGACTGAAGCTTTCTTT. Its translation: CASSFNGRTEAFF. The full variable domain, in which reference TRBV5-1 and TRBJ1-1 provide the parts outside the CDR3, is KAGVTQTPRYLIKTRGQQVTLSCSPISGHRSVSWYQQTPGQGLQFLFEYFSETQRNKGNFPGRFSGRQFSNSRSEMNVSTLELGDSALYLCASSFNGRTEAFFGQGTRLTVV.

The V call is TRBV19, the J call TRBJ2-1; TRBD2 aligns across 14 bases. The CDR3 runs 16 residues. The ends lost 6 bases at V and 8 bases at J; junction bases unmatched: 9. Germline V gene lookup returns CDR1 LNHDA and CDR2 SQIVND (reference sequence). The CDR3 DNA reads as TGTGCCAGTAGGAAAGGGACTAGCGGGAGTTCGTATGAGCAGTTCTTC. Protein: CASRKGTSGSSYEQFF. Full variable domain (outside the CDR3, taken from reference TRBV19 and TRBJ2-1): DGGITQSPKYLFRKEGQNVTLSCEQNLNHDAMYWYRQDPGQGLRLIYYSQIVNDFQKGDIAEGYSVSREKKESFPLTVTSAQKNPTAFYLCASRKGTSGSSYEQFFGPGTRLTVL.

The rearrangement uses TRBV5-1 and TRBJ1-2, with a weak D call TRBD1 (5 bases). The V end was cut by 0 bases, the J end by 2 bases, with 11 bases between. The CDR3 has 15 residues. Looked up from germline, CDR1 is SGHRS and CDR2 is YFSETQ. The CDR3: CASSLAAGTNYGYTF. In DNA form, the CDR3 reads TGCGCCAGCAGCTTGGCTGCGGGGACCAACTATGGCTACACCTTC.

This chain joins TRBV23-1 and TRBJ2-2, with TRBD2 identical over 9 bases. TRBV23-1 is recorded as an ORF, its role being uncertain. With 0 bases clipped from V and 5 bases from J, the junction kept 4 bases outside the gene matches. The CDR3 is 16 residues long. Written as DNA, the CDR3 is TGCGCCAGCAGTCAATCGATTCTAGCGGGGACCGGGGAGCTGTTTTTT. Its translation is CASSQSILAGTGELFF.

The gene calls are TRBV2 and TRBJ2-7, with 7 nucleotides matching TRBD1. V dropped 4 bases and J dropped 5; count of bases not matched to a gene: 2. Germline loops: CDR1 SNHLY, CDR2 FYNNEI. The CDR3 has 12 residues. CDR3: CASSGQGDEQYF. The CDR3 DNA reads as TGTGCCAGCAGTGGACAGGGCGACGAGCAGTACTTC.

The chain is built from TRBV7-9 and TRBJ2-7; 11 bases map to TRBD2. Germline V lookup: CDR1 SEHNR, CDR2 FQNEAQ (reference sequence). V trimming: 6 bases; J trimming: 3 bases; junction bases outside the gene matches: 7. This CDR3 is 15 amino acids long. This CDR3 reads CASSRRGLAGYEQYF. In DNA, the CDR3 is TGTGCCAGCAGTCGTAGAGGACTAGCGGGCTACGAGCAGTACTTC.

The J gene is TRBJ2-2, the V gene TRBV18, with 7 bases identical to TRBD1. J lost 1 base, V lost 5 bases, and 4 bases had no gene match. This CDR3 has 15 amino acids. Germline loops: CDR1 KGHSH, CDR2 LQKENI. The CDR3 region has the DNA TGTGCCAGCTCAACCGGGACAGTGAACACCGGGGAGCTGTTTTTT. Translating gives CASSTGTVNTGELFF.

The gene calls are TRBV7-3 and TRBJ1-1, with D tentatively TRBD1 (6 bases). Trimming removed 5 bases from V and 5 bases from J, with 12 bases in between. The germline CDR1 and CDR2 sequences are SGHTA and FQGTGA. This CDR3 has 13 amino acids. The CDR3 is CASSPGVGTEAFF. In DNA, the CDR3 is TGTGCCAGCAGCCCAGGGGTGGGGACTGAAGCTTTCTTT.

The chain has TRBV10-3 and TRBJ2-1; D not resolved. V shed 0 bases and J shed 0 bases, with 3 bases lying between them. Germline V gene lookup returns CDR1 ENHRY and CDR2 SYGVKD. This CDR3 region has 14 residues. The CDR3 DNA reads TGTGCCATCAGTGAGTCGAGCTCCTACAATGAGCAGTTCTTC. Protein: CAISESSSYNEQFF.

V gene TRBV7-2 combines with J gene TRBJ2-3; 10 bases map to TRBD2. V shed 5 bases, J shed 1 base, and the junction held 9 bases outside the gene matches. Germline CDR1 SGHTA, CDR2 FQGNSA. The CDR3 covers 17 residues. The CDR3, as DNA: TGTGCCAGCAGCAAGGATTGGACTAGCGGACGCACAGATACGCAGTATTTT. Its protein is CASSKDWTSGRTDTQYF.

The chain recombines TRBV7-9 with TRBJ1-2; maybe TRBD1 (5 bases). This CDR3 has 15 residues. CDR1 and CDR2 (germline): SEHNR, FQNEAQ (reference sequence). Trimming took 0 bases from V and 1 from J, leaving 9 bases between them. The CDR3 region has the DNA TGTGCCAGCAGCTTAGCCGCGGGGGATAACTATGGCTACACCTTC. It translates to CASSLAAGDNYGYTF.

The chain employs TRBV7-3 and TRBJ2-2; 9 bases map to TRBD1. J lost 4 bases, V lost 2 bases, and 5 bases had no gene match. The CDR3 is 16 residues long. Per germline, CDR1 SGHTA and CDR2 FQGTGA. The CDR3 DNA is TGTGCCAGCAGCTTACGGGGACAGGGAGTCACCGGGGAGCTGTTTTTT. Amino acid sequence: CASSLRGQGVTGELFF.